This T cell receptor beta chain came from a study of T cell changes during pregnancy in multiple sclerosis (dated by TCRdb to 2018 to 2020). About the full investigation: Changes in the T cell repertoire over the course of pregnancy were examined in this study in women with multiple sclerosis.

This clone occurred once. The antigen it binds to is not known. Base quality data are lacking; no much larger clone is found one base away. The library was built by means of the immunoSEQ multiplex PCR assay. TCRdb retrieved this table from immuneACCESS and kept in-frame rearrangements only. Not all clones are present; in checked studies, unresolved V genes account for under half, and no reason is known for the remainder. Across this sample there are roughly 48,000 clones, with approximately 92% seen only once. Clones ranked in the top ten supply about 0.25% of the sample. V drops 4 bases and J drops 3 bases, leaving 13 bases in between. CDR1 and CDR2, per the germline V gene, are MDHEN and SYDVKM. The CDR3 has 15 amino acids, counting the end cysteine and phenylalanine. Only CDR3 DNA remains: 45 bases, in frame from the first base.

The specimen comprised CD4+ T cells from peripheral blood mononuclear cells, sampled in the third trimester of pregnancy. The receptor chain draws on TRBV28 and TRBJ1-5, and the D gene may be TRBD1, 6 bases matching. The sequence derives from a female donor with multiple sclerosis, enrolled in a pregnancy study. The CDR3 in this case is CASSWGRGVNQPQHF. The nucleotide sequence reads TGTGCCAGCAGTTGGGGGAGGGGGGTCAATCAGCCCCAGCATTTT.